Listed below are T cell receptor beta chains from one sample, sequenced in a study of T cell responses to AZD1222 COVID-19 vaccine. Produced via immunoSEQ multiplex PCR; TCRdb's table is partial and in-frame only. The sample lists approximately 130,000 clones, roughly 90% occurring once. The sample was peripheral blood, taken on day 0 of AZD1222 vaccination. The receptor set was obtained from an adult in good health. Both conserved end residues are part of each CDR3. The order of the fields is V gene, J gene, D gene, clone size, CDR3 length, CDR3 DNA, CDR3 protein. The D gene is left open where the match is weak. Clone size is shown for a subset of rows, as once, few, many or a class of expanded clone.

v_call: TRBV7-7
j_call: TRBJ2-2
d_call: .
clone_size: .
cdr3_length: 13
cdr3_nt: TGTGCCAGCAGCGTACGATACACCGGGGAGCTGTTTTTT
cdr3_aa: CASSVRYTGELFF

v_call: TRBV10-3
j_call: TRBJ2-1
d_call: .
clone_size: .
cdr3_length: 16
cdr3_nt: TGTGCCATCAGTGACGATGGACTCCCGAGCGGCAATGAGCAGTTCTTC
cdr3_aa: CAISDDGLPSGNEQFF

v_call: TRBV7-9
j_call: TRBJ1-2
d_call: .
clone_size: .
cdr3_length: 13
cdr3_nt: TGTGCCAGCAGCTTAAGGTCAGGGAACGGCTACACCTTC
cdr3_aa: CASSLRSGNGYTF

v_call: TRBV2
j_call: TRBJ1-6
d_call: TRBD1
clone_size: .
cdr3_length: 13
cdr3_nt: TGTGCCAGCCAAGGACAGGTCTACTCACCCCTCCACTTT
cdr3_aa: CASQGQVYSPLHF

v_call: TRBV16
j_call: TRBJ1-5
d_call: .
clone_size: .
cdr3_length: 15
cdr3_nt: TGTGCCAGCAGCCAATCGACAGGCAGGGATCAGCCCCAGCATTTT
cdr3_aa: CASSQSTGRDQPQHF

v_call: TRBV5-6
j_call: TRBJ1-2
d_call: .
clone_size: .
cdr3_length: 14
cdr3_nt: TGTGCCAGCAGCCCCCCCGGGGGGCGTACAGGCTACACCTTC
cdr3_aa: CASSPPGGRTGYTF

v_call: TRBV3-1/TRBV3-2
j_call: TRBJ2-1
d_call: .
clone_size: .
cdr3_length: 13
cdr3_nt: TGTGCCAGCAGCTCAAGAGTACGCAATGAGCAGTTCTTC
cdr3_aa: CASSSRVRNEQFF

v_call: TRBV9
j_call: TRBJ2-2
d_call: .
clone_size: .
cdr3_length: 15
cdr3_nt: TGTGCCAGCAGCCAAAGTAGCAGAGGACCCGGGGAGCTGTTTTTT
cdr3_aa: CASSQSSRGPGELFF

v_call: TRBV4-2
j_call: TRBJ2-3
d_call: TRBD2
clone_size: .
cdr3_length: 15
cdr3_nt: TGTGCCAGCAGCCGAAGGACTAGCGGGAAAGATACGCAGTATTTT
cdr3_aa: CASSRRTSGKDTQYF

v_call: TRBV3-1/TRBV3-2
j_call: TRBJ2-7
d_call: .
clone_size: .
cdr3_length: 14
cdr3_nt: TGTGCCAGCAGCTTGGGACGGAGCTCCTACGAGCAGTACTTC
cdr3_aa: CASSLGRSSYEQYF

v_call: TRBV6-5
j_call: TRBJ2-7
d_call: .
clone_size: .
cdr3_length: 14
cdr3_nt: TGTGCCAGCACTCAGGGGGGACAGTTCTACGAGCAGTACTTC
cdr3_aa: CASTQGGQFYEQYF

v_call: TRBV7-3
j_call: TRBJ1-1
d_call: .
clone_size: .
cdr3_length: 14
cdr3_nt: TGTGCCAGCCGGGGAGGGGTGATGAACACTGAAGCTTTCTTT
cdr3_aa: CASRGGVMNTEAFF

v_call: TRBV5-6
j_call: TRBJ1-3
d_call: TRBD1
clone_size: once
cdr3_length: 16
cdr3_nt: TGTGCCAGCAGCCACCGGACAGGGGGATATGGAAACACCATATATTTT
cdr3_aa: CASSHRTGGYGNTIYF

v_call: TRBV19
j_call: TRBJ2-7
d_call: TRBD1
clone_size: .
cdr3_length: 14
cdr3_nt: TGTGCCAGTAGCAACCGGGACAGGGGTTACGAGCAGTACTTC
cdr3_aa: CASSNRDRGYEQYF

v_call: TRBV2
j_call: TRBJ1-5
d_call: .
clone_size: few
cdr3_length: 13
cdr3_nt: TGTGCCAGCAGTGGACAGGGCAATCAGCCCCAGCATTTT
cdr3_aa: CASSGQGNQPQHF

v_call: TRBV5-5
j_call: TRBJ2-3
d_call: TRBD2
clone_size: .
cdr3_length: 16
cdr3_nt: TGTGCCAGCAGCTTTGTAGTAGCGGGAGTTCTAGATACGCAGTATTTT
cdr3_aa: CASSFVVAGVLDTQYF

v_call: TRBV10-3
j_call: TRBJ2-1
d_call: .
clone_size: .
cdr3_length: 13
cdr3_nt: TGTGCCATCAGGTACGACTTGTACAATGAGCAGTTCTTC
cdr3_aa: CAIRYDLYNEQFF

v_call: TRBV5-1
j_call: TRBJ1-1
d_call: .
clone_size: .
cdr3_length: 13
cdr3_nt: TGCGCCAGCAGCTTGACCGGGACACCTGAAGCTTTCTTT
cdr3_aa: CASSLTGTPEAFF